The present entry profiles one T cell receptor (beta chain) with its context. The CDR3 totals 15 residues. The germline V and J ends were trimmed by 1 base and 0 bases, with 8 bases remaining between them. Per the germline V gene, CDR1 is SGHDT and CDR2 is YYEEEE. The data belong to a study of T cell changes during pregnancy in multiple sclerosis. Profiling relied on immunoSEQ multiplex PCR, and the TCRdb table lists in-frame clones only, not all of them. This table has about 53,000 clones, 80% to 95% appearing once. The sequence was collected from a female donor with multiple sclerosis, enrolled in a pregnancy study. The sequenced sample was CD4+ T cells from peripheral blood mononuclear cells, obtained in the third trimester of pregnancy. The chain employs TRBV5-6 and TRBJ1-3; D unclear. This chain's CDR3 is CASSLLGGSGNTIYF. DNA for the CDR3: TGTGCCAGCAGCTTGTTAGGAGGCTCTGGAAACACCATATATTTT.